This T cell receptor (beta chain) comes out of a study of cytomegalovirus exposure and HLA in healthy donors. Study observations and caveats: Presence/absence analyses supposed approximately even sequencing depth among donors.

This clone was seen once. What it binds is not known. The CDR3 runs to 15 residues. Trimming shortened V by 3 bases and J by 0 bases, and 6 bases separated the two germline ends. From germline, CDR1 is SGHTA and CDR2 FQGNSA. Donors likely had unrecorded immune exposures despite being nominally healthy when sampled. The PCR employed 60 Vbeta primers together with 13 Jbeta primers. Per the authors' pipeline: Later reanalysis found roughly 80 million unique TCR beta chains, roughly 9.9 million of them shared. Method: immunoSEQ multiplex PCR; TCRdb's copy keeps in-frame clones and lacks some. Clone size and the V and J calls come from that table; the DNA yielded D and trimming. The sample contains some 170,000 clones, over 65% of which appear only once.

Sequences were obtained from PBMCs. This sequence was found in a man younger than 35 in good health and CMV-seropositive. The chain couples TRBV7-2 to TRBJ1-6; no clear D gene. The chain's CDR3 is CASSFGSSYNSPLHF. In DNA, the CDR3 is TGTGCCAGCAGCTTCGGGTCCTCCTATAATTCACCCCTCCACTTT.